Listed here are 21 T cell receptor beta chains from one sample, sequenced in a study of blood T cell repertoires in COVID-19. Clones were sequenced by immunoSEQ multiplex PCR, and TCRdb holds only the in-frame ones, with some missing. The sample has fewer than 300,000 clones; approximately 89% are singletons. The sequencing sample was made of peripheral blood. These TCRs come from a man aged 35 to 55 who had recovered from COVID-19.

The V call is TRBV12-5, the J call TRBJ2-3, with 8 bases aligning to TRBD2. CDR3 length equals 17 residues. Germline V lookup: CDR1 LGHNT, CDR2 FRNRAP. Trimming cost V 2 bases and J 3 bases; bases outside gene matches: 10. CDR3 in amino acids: CASGLRIGTRITDTQYF. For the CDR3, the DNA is TGTGCTAGTGGTTTGCGAATCGGGACTAGAATTACAGATACGCAGTATTTT.

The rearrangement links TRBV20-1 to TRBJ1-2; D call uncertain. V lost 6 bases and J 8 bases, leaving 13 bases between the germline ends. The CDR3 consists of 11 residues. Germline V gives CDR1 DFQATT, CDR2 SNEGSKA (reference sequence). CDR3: CSAVDRRGYTF. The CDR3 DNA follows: TGCAGTGCGGTTGATCGGAGGGGCTACACCTTC.

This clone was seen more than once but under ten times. The CDR3 DNA reads as TGTGCCAGCAGCCTAGGGACATCTAAGTGGACTGAAGCTTTCTTT. Amino acid sequence: CASSLGTSKWTEAFF. The J gene is TRBJ1-1, the V gene TRBV14, with D tentatively TRBD1 (6 bases). Germline CDR1 is SGHDN and CDR2 is FVKESK. This CDR3 is 15 amino acids long. V was clipped by 4 bases and J by 5 bases, with 17 bases between them.

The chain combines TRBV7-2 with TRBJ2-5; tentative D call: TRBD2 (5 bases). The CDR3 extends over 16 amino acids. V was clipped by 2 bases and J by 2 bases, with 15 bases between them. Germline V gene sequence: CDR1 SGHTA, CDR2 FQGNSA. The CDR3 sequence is CASSLPEGRRQETQYF. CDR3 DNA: TGTGCCAGCAGCTTACCCGAGGGCCGCAGACAAGAGACCCAGTACTTC. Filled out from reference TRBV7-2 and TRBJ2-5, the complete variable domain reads GAGVSQSPSNKVTEKGKDVELRCDPISGHTALYWYRQSLGQGLEFLIYFQGNSAPDKSGLPSDRFSAERTGGSVSTLTIQRTQQEDSAVYLCASSLPEGRRQETQYFGPGTRLLVL.

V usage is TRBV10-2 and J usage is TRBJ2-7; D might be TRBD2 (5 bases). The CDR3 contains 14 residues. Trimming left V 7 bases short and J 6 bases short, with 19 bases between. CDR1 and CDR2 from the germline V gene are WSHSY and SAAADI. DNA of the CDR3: TGCGCCAGCACCGGTTCGAGAGGGATCAGCGAGCAGTACTTC. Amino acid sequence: CASTGSRGISEQYF.

The CDR3 coding sequence is TGTGCCTGGAGGGGGACAGGGGGTCAGCCCCAGCATTTT. Its translation: CAWRGTGGQPQHF. The rearrangement links TRBV30 to TRBJ1-5; TRBD1 matches at 11 bases. V shed 3 bases, J shed 6 bases, and the junction held 1 base outside the gene matches. This CDR3 comprises 13 residues. Per germline, CDR1 GTSNPN and CDR2 SVGIG (reference sequence). The full variable domain, completed using reference TRBV30 and TRBJ1-5, is SQTIHQWPATLVQPVGSPLSLECTVEGTSNPNLYWYRQAAGRGLQLLFYSVGIGQISSEVPQNLSASRPQDRQFILSSKKLLLSDSGFYLCAWRGTGGQPQHFGDGTRLSIL.

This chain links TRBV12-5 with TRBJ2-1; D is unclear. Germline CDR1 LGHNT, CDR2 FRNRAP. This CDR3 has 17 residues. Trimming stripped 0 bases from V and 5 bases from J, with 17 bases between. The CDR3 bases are TGTGCTAGTGGTTTGGTACGTTGGGCTACTTCGGACAATGAGCAGTTCTTC. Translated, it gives CASGLVRWATSDNEQFF.

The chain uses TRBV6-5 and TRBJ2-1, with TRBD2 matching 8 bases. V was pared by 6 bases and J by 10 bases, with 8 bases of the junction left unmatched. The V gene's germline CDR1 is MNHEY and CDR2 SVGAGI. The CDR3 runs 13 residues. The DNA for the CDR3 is TGTGCCAGCAGCGGGGGGGTAGCCCGGGAGCAGTTCTTC. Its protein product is CASSGGVAREQFF.

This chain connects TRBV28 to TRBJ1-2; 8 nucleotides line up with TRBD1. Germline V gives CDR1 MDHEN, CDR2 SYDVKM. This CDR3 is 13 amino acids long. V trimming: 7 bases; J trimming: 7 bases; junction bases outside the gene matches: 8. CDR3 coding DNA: TGTGCCAGCACCACCACGGACAGGGCTGGCTACACCTTC. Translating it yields CASTTTDRAGYTF.

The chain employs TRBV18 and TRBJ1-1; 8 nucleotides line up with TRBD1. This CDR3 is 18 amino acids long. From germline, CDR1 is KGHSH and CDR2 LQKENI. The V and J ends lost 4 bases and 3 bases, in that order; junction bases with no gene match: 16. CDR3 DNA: TGTGCCAGCTCACGGTTATTGACAGGGGATTATTTGGACACTGAAGCTTTCTTT. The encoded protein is CASSRLLTGDYLDTEAFF.

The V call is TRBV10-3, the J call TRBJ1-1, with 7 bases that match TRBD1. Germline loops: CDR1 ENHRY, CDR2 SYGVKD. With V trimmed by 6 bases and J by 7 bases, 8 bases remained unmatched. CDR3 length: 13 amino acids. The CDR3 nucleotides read TGTGCCATCAGACAACAGGGGAAAGGTGAAGCTTTCTTT. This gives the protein CAIRQQGKGEAFF.

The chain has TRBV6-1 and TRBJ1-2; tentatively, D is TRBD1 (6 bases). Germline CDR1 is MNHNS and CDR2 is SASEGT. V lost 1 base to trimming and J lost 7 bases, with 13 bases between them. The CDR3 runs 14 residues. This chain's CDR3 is CASSEGTVNGGYTF. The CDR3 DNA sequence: TGTGCCAGCAGTGAAGGGACAGTCAACGGTGGCTACACCTTC.

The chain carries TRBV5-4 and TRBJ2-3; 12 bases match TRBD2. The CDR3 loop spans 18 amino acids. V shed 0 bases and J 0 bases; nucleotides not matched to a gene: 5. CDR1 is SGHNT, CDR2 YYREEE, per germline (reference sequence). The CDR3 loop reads CASSLGLAGASSTDTQYF. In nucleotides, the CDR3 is TGTGCCAGCAGCTTGGGACTAGCGGGGGCCTCTAGCACAGATACGCAGTATTTT.

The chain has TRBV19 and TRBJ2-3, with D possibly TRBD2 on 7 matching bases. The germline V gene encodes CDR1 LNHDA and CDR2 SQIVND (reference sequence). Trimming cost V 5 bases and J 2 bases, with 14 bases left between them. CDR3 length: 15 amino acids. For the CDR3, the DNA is TGTGCCAGTAGTTTATCCGGGGGGCTCACAGATACGCAGTATTTT. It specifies CASSLSGGLTDTQYF.

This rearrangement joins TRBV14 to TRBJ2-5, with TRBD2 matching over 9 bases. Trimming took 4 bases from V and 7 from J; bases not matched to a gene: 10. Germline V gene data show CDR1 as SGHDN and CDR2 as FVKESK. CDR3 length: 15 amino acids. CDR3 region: CASSPAPGLAPTQYF. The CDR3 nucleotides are TGTGCCAGCAGCCCCGCCCCGGGACTAGCTCCGACCCAGTACTTC.

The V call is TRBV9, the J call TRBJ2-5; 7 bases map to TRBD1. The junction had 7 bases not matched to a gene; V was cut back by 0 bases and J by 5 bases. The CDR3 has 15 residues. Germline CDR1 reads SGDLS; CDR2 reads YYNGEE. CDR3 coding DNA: TGTGCCAGCAGCGTAGGTTTAGGGGGCGGGGAGACCCAGTACTTC. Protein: CASSVGLGGGETQYF.

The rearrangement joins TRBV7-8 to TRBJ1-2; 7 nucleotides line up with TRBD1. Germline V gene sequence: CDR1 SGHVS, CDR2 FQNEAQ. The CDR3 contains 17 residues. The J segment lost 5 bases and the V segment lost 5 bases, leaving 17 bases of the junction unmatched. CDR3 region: CASSPWGTARIPYGYTF. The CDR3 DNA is TGTGCCAGCAGCCCATGGGGGACAGCCCGAATTCCGTATGGCTACACCTTC. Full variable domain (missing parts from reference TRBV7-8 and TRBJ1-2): GAGVSQSPRYKVAKRGQDVALRCDPISGHVSLFWYQQALGQGPEFLTYFQNEAQLDKSGLPSDRFFAERPEGSVSTLKIQRTQQEDSAVYLCASSPWGTARIPYGYTFGSGTRLTVV.

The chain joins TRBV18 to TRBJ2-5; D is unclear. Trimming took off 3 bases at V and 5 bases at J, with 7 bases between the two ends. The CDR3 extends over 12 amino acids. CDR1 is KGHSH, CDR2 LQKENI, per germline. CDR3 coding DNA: TGTGCCAGCTCACCGGGCGCGGAGACCCAGTACTTC. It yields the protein CASSPGAETQYF.

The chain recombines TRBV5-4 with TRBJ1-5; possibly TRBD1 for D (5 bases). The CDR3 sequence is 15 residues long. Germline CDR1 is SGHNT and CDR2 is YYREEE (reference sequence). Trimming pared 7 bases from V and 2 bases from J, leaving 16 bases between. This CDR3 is CASGPLDICNQPQHF. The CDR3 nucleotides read TGTGCCAGCGGCCCCTTGGACATATGCAATCAGCCCCAGCATTTT.

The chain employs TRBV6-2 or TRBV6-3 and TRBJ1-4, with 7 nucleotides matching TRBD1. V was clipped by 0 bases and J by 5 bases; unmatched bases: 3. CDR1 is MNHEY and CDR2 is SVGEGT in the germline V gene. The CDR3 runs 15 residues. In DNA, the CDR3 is TGTGCCAGCAGTTACTCGACAGGGTCCAATGAAAAACTGTTTTTT. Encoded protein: CASSYSTGSNEKLFF.

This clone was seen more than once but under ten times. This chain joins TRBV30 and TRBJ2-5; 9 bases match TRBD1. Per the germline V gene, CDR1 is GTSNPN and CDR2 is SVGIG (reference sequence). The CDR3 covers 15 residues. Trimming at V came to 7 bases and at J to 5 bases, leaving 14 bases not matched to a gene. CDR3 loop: CASPGTGTKRETQYF. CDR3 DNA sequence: TGTGCCTCACCGGGGACAGGGACTAAGCGGGAGACCCAGTACTTC.